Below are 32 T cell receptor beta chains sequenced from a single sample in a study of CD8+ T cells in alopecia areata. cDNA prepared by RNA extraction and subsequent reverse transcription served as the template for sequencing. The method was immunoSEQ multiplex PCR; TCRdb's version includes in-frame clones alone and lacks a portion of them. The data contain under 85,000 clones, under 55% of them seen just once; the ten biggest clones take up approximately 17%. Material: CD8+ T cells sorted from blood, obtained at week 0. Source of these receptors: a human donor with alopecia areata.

CDR3 bases: TGCAGCGTTCGCAACAGGGGGACTGAAGCTTTCTTT. Translated: CSVRNRGTEAFF. V and J are TRBV29-1 and TRBJ1-1; 8 nucleotides agree with TRBD1. The germline V gene encodes CDR1 SQVTM and CDR2 ANQGSEA. The V and J ends lost 5 bases and 5 bases, in that order; junction bases with no gene match: 4. This CDR3 is built from 12 residues.

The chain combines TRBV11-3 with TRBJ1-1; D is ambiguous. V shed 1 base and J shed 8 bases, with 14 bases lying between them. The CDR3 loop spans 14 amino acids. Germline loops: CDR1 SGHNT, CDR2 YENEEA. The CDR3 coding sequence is TGTGCCAGCAGCTTAGTTTCTAATGTGAGGGAAGCTTTCTTT. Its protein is CASSLVSNVREAFF.

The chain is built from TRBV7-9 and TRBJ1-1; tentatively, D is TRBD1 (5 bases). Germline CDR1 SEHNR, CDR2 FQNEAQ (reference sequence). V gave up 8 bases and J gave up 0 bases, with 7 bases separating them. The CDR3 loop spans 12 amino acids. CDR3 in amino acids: CASLGLNTEAFF. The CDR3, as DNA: TGTGCCAGCCTGGGGCTGAACACTGAAGCTTTCTTT.

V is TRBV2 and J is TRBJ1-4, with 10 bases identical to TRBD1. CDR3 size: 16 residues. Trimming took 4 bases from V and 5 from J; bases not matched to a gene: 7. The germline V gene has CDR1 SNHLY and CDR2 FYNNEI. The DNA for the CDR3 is TGTGCCAGCAGTGTCAGGGACAGGGGAAGGAATGAAAAACTGTTTTTT. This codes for CASSVRDRGRNEKLFF.

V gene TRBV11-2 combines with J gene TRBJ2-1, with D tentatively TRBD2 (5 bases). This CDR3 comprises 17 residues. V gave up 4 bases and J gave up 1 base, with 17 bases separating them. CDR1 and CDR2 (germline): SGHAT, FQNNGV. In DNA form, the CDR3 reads TGTGCCAGCAGCTCCCGAGGCAGCGGTGCGTCCTACAATGAGCAGTTCTTC. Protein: CASSSRGSGASYNEQFF.

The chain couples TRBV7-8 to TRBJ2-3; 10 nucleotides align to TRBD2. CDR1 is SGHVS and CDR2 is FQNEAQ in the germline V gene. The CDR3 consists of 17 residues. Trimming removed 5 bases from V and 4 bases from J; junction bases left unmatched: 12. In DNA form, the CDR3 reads TGTGCCAGCAGCCCCCACCTAGCGGGAGTGAGCGCAGATACGCAGTATTTT. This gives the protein CASSPHLAGVSADTQYF.

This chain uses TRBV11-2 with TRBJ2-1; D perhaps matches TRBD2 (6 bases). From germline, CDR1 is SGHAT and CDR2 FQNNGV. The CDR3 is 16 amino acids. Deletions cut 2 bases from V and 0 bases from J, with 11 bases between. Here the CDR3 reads CASSLSSGVSYNEQFF. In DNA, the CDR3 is TGTGCCAGCAGCTTATCTTCGGGAGTCTCCTACAATGAGCAGTTCTTC.

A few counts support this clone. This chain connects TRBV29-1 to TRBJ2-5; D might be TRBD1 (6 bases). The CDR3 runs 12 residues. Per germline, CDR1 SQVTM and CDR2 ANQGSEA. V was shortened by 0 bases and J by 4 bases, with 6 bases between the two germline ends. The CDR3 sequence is CSVEDRGETQYF. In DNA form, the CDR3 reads TGCAGCGTTGAAGACAGGGGAGAGACCCAGTACTTC.

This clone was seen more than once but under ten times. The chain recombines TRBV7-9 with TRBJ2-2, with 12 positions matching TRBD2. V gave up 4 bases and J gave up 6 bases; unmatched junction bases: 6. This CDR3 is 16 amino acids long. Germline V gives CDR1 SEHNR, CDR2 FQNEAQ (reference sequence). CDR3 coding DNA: TGTGCCAGCAGCTCAACACTAGCGGGAGGCCCCGGGGAGCTGTTTTTT. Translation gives CASSSTLAGGPGELFF. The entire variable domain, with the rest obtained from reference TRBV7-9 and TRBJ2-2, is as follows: DTGVSQNPRHKITKRGQNVTFRCDPISEHNRLYWYRQTLGQGPEFLTYFQNEAQLEKSRLLSDRFSAERPKGSFSTLEIQRTEQGDSAMYLCASSSTLAGGPGELFFGEGSRLTVL.

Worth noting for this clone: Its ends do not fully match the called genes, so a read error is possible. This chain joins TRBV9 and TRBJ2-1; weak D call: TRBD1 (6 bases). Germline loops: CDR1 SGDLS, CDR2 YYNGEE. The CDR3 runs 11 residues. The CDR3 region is CASSVGRDILF. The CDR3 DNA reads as TGTGCCAGCAGCGTAGGTAGGGACATCCTCTTC.

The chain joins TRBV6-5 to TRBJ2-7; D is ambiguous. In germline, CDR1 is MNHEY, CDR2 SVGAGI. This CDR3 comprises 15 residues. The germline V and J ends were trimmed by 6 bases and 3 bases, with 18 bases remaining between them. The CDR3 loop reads CASRPTSGRVYEQYF. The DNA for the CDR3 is TGTGCCAGCAGACCCACCTCTGGAAGGGTCTACGAGCAGTACTTC.

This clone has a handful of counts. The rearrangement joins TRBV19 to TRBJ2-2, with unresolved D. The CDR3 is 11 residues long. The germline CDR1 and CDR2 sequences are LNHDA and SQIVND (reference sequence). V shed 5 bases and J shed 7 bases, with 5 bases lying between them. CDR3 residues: CASSWGGELFF. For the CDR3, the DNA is TGTGCCAGTAGTTGGGGCGGGGAGCTGTTTTTT.

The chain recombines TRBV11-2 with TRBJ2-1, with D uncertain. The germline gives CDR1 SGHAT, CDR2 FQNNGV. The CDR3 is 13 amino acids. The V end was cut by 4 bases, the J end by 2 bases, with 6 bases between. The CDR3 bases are TGTGCCAGCAGCTCCGTAACCTACAATGAGCAGTTCTTC. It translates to CASSSVTYNEQFF.

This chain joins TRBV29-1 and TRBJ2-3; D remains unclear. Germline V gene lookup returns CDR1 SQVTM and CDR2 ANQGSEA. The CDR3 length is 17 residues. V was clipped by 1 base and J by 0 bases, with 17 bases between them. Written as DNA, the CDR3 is TGCAGCGTTGAAGGCCGACCGGTACCCACTAGCACAGATACGCAGTATTTT. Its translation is CSVEGRPVPTSTDTQYF.

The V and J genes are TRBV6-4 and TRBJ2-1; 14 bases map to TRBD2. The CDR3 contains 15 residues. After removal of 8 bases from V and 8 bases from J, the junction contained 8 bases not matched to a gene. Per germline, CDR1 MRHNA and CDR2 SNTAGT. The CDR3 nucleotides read TGTGCCAGCGAGGGACTAGCGGGAGTGGGCTATGAGCAGTTCTTC. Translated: CASEGLAGVGYEQFF.

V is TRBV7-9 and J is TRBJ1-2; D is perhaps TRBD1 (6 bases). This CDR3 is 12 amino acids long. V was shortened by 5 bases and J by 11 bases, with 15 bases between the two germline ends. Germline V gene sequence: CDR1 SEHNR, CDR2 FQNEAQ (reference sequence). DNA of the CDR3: TGTGCCAGCAGCCCCGGACAGCGCGAATACACCTTC. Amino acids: CASSPGQREYTF.

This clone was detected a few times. This CDR3 reads CSVHGLAGDFVEETQYF. CDR3 in DNA: TGCAGCGTTCATGGACTAGCGGGAGACTTCGTGGAAGAGACCCAGTACTTC. This chain uses TRBV29-1 with TRBJ2-5, with 13 bases matching TRBD2. Germline CDR1 reads SQVTM; CDR2 reads ANQGSEA. V lost 5 bases and J lost 3; bases outside the gene matches: 12. This CDR3 is 17 amino acids long.

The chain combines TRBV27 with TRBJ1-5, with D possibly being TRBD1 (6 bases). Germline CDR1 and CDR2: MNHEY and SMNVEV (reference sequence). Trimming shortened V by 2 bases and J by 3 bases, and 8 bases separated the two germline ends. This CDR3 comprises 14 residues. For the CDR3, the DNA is TGTGCCAGCAGTTTAGGACAGAACAATCAGCCCCAGCATTTT. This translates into CASSLGQNNQPQHF.

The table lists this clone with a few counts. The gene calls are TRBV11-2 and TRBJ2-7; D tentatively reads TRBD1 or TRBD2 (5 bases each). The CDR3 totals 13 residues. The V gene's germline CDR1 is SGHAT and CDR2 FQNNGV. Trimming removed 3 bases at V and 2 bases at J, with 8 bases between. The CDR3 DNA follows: TGTGCCAGCAGCTTGGGACGCACCTACGAGCAGTACTTC. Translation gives CASSLGRTYEQYF.

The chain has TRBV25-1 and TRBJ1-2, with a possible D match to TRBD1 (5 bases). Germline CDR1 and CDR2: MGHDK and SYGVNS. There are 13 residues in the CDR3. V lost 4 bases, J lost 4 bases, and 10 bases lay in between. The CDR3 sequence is CASSVGAAYGYTF. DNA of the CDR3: TGTGCCAGCAGTGTCGGGGCAGCCTATGGCTACACCTTC.

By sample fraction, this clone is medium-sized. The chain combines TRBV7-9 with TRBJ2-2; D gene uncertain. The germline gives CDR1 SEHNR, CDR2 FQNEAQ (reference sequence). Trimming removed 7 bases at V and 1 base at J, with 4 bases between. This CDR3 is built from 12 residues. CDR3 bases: TGTGCCAGCATGGGGAACACCGGGGAGCTGTTTTTT. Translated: CASMGNTGELFF.

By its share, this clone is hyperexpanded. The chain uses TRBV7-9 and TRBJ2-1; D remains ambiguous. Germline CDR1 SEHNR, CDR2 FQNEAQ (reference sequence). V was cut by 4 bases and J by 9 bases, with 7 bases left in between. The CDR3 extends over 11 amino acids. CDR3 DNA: TGTGCCAGCAGCTCAATGAGTGAGCAGTTCTTC. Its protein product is CASSSMSEQFF. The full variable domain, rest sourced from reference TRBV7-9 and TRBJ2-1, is DTGVSQNPRHKITKRGQNVTFRCDPISEHNRLYWYRQTLGQGPEFLTYFQNEAQLEKSRLLSDRFSAERPKGSFSTLEIQRTEQGDSAMYLCASSSMSEQFFGPGTRLTVL.

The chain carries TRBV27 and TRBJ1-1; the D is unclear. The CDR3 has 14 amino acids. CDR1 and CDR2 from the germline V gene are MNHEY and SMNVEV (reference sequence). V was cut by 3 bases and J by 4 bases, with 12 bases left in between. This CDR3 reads CASSLPGGSTEAFF. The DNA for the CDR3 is TGTGCCAGCAGTTTGCCAGGAGGGAGCACTGAAGCTTTCTTT.

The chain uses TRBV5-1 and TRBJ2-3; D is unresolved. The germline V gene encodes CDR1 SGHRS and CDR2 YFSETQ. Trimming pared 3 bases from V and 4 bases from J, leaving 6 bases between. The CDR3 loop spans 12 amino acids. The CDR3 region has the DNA TGCGCCAGCAGCTCCCACTCAGATACGCAGTATTTT. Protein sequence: CASSSHSDTQYF. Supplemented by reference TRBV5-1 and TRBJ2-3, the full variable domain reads KAGVTQTPRYLIKTRGQQVTLSCSPISGHRSVSWYQQTPGQGLQFLFEYFSETQRNKGNFPGRFSGRQFSNSRSEMNVSTLELGDSALYLCASSSHSDTQYFGPGTRLTVL.

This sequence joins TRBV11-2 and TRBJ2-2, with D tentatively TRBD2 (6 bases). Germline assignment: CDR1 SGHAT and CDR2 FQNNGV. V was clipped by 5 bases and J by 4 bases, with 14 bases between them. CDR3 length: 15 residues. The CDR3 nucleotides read TGTGCCAGCAGCCCCGGGACTTCCTCCACCGGGGAGCTGTTTTTT. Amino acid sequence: CASSPGTSSTGELFF.

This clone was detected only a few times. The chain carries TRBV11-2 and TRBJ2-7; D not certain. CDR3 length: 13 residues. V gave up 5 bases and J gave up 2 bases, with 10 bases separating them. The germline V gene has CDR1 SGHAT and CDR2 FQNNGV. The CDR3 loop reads CASSRRGPYEQYF. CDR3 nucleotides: TGTGCCAGCAGCCGGAGAGGACCCTACGAGCAGTACTTC.

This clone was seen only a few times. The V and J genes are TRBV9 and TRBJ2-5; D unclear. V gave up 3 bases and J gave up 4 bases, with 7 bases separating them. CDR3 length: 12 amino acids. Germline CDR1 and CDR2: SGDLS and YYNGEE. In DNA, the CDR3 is TGTGCCAGCAGCGATTTAAGAGAGACCCAGTACTTC. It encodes CASSDLRETQYF.

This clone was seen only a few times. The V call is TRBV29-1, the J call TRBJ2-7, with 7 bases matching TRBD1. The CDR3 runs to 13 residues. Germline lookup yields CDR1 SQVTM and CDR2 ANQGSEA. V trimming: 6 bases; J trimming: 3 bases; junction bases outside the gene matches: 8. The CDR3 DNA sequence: TGCAGCGTGGGGACAGCTGGGATCTACGAGCAGTACTTC. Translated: CSVGTAGIYEQYF.

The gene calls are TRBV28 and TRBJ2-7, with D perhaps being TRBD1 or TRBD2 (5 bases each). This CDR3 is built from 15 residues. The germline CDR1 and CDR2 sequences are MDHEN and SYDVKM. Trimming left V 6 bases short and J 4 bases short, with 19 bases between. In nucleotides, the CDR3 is TGTGCCAGCAGCCCCACGTCGGGGTCAGGGTACGAGCAGTACTTC. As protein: CASSPTSGSGYEQYF.

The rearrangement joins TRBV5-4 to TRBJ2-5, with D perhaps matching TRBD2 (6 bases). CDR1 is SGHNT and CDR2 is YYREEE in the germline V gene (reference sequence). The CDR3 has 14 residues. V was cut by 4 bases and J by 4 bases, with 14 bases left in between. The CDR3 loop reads CASSQQRDSETQYF. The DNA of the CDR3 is TGTGCCAGCAGCCAGCAGAGGGACTCAGAGACCCAGTACTTC. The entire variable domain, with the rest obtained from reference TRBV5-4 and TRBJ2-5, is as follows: ETGVTQSPTHLIKTRGQQVTLRCSSQSGHNTVSWYQQALGQGPQFIFQYYREEENGRGNFPPRFSGLQFPNYSSELNVNALELDDSALYLCASSQQRDSETQYFGPGTRLLVL.

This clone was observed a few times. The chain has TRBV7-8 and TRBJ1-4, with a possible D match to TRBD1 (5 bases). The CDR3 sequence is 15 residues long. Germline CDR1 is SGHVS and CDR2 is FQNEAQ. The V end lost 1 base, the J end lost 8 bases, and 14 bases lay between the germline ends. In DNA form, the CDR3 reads TGTGCCAGCAGCTTAGTCGGGACCTTGGGGGAAAAACTGTTTTTT. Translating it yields CASSLVGTLGEKLFF.

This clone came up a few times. The chain's CDR3 is CASSQELWETQYF. CDR3 nucleotides: TGCGCCAGCAGCCAAGAGCTATGGGAGACCCAGTACTTC. The chain links TRBV4-1 to TRBJ2-5; D is unresolved. Trimming pared 0 bases from V and 5 bases from J, leaving 7 bases between. The length of the CDR3 is 13 residues. Germline V lookup: CDR1 MGHRA, CDR2 YSYEKL.